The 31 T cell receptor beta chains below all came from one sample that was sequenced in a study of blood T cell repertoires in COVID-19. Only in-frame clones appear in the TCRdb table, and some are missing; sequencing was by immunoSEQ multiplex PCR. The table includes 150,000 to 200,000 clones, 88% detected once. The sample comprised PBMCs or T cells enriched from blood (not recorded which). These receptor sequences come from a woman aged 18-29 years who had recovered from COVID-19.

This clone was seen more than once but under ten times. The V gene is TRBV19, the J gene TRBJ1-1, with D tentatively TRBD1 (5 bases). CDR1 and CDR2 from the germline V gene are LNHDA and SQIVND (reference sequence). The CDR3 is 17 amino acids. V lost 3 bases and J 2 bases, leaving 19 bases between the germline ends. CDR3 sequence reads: CASSIRGVALLNTEAFF. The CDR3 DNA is TGTGCCAGTAGTATTCGGGGGGTTGCATTATTAAACACTGAAGCTTTCTTT.

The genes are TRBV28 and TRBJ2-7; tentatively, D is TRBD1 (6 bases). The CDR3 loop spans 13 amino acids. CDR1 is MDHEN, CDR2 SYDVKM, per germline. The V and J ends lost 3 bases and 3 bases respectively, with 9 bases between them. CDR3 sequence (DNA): TGTGCCAGCAGTTTCCAGGGGTTCTACGAGCAGTACTTC. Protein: CASSFQGFYEQYF. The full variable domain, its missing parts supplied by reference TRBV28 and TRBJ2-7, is DVKVTQSSRYLVKRTGEKVFLECVQDMDHENMFWYRQDPGLGLRLIYFSYDVKMKEKGDIPEGYSVSREKKERFSLILESASTNQTSMYLCASSFQGFYEQYFGPGTRLTVT.

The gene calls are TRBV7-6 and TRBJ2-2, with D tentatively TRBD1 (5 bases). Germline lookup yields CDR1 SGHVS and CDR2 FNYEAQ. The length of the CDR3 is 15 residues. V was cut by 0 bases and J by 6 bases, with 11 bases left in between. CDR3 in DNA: TGTGCCAGCAGCTTAGCGGGCAGGGTGGCCGGGGAGCTGTTTTTT. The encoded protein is CASSLAGRVAGELFF.

The CDR3 DNA follows: TGTGCCAGCAGCCCCGGAGGTGAAGCTTTCTTT. The encoded protein is CASSPGGEAFF. This rearrangement joins TRBV12-3 or TRBV12-4 to TRBJ1-1; D not resolved. This CDR3 has 11 amino acids. The ends were cut back, 6 bases at V and 7 bases at J, with 9 bases in the middle.

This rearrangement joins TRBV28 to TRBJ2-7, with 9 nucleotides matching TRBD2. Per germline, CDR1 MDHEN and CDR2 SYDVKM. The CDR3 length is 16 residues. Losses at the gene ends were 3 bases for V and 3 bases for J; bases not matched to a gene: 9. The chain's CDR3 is CASSFSGTSRGYEQYF. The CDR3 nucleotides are TGTGCCAGCAGTTTCTCCGGGACTAGCCGGGGCTACGAGCAGTACTTC.

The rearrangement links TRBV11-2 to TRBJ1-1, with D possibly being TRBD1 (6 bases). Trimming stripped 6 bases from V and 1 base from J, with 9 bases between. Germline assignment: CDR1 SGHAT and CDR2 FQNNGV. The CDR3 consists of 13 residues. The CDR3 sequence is CASRQGSNTEAFF. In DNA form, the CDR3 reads TGTGCCAGCAGACAGGGATCGAACACTGAAGCTTTCTTT.

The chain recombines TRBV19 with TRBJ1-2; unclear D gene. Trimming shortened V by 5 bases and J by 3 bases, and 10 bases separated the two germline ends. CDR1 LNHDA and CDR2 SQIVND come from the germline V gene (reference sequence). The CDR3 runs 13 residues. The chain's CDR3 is CASSEDGYYGYTF. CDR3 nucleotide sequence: TGTGCCAGTAGTGAAGACGGGTACTATGGCTACACCTTC.

The CDR3 spells CASSLVTGGLNEQYF. The CDR3 DNA reads TGTGCCAGCAGCTTAGTGACAGGGGGGTTAAACGAGCAGTACTTC. The chain employs TRBV5-4 and TRBJ2-7; 9 bases are shared with TRBD1. In germline, CDR1 is SGHNT, CDR2 YYREEE (reference sequence). The CDR3 has 15 residues. The V and J ends lost 2 bases and 5 bases, in that order; junction bases with no gene match: 8.

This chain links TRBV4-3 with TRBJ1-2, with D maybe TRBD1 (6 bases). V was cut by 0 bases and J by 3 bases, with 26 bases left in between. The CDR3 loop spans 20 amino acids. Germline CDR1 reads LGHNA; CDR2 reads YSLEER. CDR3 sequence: CASSQDLYREAGALYYGYTF. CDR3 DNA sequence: TGCGCCAGCAGCCAAGACCTTTATCGTGAAGCGGGGGCTTTATACTATGGCTACACCTTC.

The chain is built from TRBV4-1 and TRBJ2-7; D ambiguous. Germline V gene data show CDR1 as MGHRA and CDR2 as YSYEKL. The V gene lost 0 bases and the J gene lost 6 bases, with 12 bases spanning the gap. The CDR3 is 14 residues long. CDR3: CASSQDTRFAEQYF. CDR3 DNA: TGCGCCAGCAGCCAAGACACGAGATTCGCCGAGCAGTACTTC.

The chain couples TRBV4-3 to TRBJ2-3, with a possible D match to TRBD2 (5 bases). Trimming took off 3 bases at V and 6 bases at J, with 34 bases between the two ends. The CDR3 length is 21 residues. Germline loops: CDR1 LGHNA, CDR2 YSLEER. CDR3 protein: CASSQRLAGLAQRKSLDTQYF. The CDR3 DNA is TGCGCCAGCAGCCAGCGCCTCGCGGGTCTGGCCCAGCGAAAGTCCCTCGATACGCAGTATTTT.

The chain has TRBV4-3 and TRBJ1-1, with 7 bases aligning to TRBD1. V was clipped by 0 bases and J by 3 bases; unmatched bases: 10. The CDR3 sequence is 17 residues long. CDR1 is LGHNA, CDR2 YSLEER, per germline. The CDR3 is CASSQDLGTERDTEAFF. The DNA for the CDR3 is TGCGCCAGCAGCCAAGATCTGGGGACAGAACGGGACACTGAAGCTTTCTTT.

In DNA form, the CDR3 reads TGTGCCAGCAGAACAACAGGGTATGATCCACCCCTCCACTTT. Its translation: CASRTTGYDPPLHF. This sequence joins TRBV27 and TRBJ1-6; possibly TRBD1 for D (6 bases). Germline V gene sequence: CDR1 MNHEY, CDR2 SMNVEV (reference sequence). The CDR3 contains 14 residues. V was cut by 6 bases and J by 11 bases, with 17 bases left in between.

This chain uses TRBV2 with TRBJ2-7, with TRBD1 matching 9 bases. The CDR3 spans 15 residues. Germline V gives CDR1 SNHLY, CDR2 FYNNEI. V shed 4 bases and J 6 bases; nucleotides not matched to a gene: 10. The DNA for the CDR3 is TGTGCCAGCAGTGGCGTAGGGACAGGGCATCGCGAGCAGTACTTC. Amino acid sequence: CASSGVGTGHREQYF. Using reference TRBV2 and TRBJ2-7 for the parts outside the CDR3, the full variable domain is EPEVTQTPSHQVTQMGQEVILRCVPISNHLYFYWYRQILGQKVEFLVSFYNNEISEKSEIFDDQFSVERPDGSNFTLKIRSTKLEDSAMYFCASSGVGTGHREQYFGPGTRLTVT.

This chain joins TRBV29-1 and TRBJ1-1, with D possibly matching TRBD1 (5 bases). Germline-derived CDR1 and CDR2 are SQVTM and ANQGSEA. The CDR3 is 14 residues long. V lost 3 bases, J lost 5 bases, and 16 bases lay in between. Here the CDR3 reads CSVEIWVRGTEAFF. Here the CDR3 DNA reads TGCAGCGTTGAGATATGGGTCCGGGGGACTGAAGCTTTCTTT.

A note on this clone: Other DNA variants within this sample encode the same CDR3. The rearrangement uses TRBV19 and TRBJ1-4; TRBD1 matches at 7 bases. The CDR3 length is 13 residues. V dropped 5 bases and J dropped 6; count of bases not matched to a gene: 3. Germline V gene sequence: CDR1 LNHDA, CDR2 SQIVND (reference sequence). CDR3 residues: CASSRQGDEKLFF. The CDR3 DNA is TGTGCCAGTAGTCGGCAGGGGGATGAAAAACTGTTTTTT.

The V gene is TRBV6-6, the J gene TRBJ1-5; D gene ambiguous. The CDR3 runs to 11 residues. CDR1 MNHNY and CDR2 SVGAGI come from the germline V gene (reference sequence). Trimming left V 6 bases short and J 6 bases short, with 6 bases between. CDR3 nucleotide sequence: TGTGCCAGCAGGAACAGTCAGCCCCAGCATTTT. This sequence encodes CASRNSQPQHF.

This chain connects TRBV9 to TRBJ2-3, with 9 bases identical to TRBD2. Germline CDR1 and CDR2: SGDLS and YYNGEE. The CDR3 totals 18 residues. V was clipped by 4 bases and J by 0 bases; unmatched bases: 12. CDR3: CASSRGRAGGPSTDTQYF. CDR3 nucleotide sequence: TGTGCCAGCAGCCGAGGACGGGCGGGAGGGCCTAGCACAGATACGCAGTATTTT.

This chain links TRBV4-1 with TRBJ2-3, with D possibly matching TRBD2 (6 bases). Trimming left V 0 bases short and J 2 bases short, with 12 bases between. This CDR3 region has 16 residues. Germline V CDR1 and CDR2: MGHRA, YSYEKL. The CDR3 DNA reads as TGCGCCAGCAGCCAAGATCCGGCGGGAAACACAGATACGCAGTATTTT. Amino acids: CASSQDPAGNTDTQYF.

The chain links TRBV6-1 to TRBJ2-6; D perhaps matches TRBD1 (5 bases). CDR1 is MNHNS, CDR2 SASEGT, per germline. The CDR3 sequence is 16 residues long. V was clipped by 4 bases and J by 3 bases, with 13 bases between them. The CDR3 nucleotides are TGTGCCAGCAGTGGCTCAGGGCTCTTTGGGGCCAACGTCCTGACTTTC. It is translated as CASSGSGLFGANVLTF.

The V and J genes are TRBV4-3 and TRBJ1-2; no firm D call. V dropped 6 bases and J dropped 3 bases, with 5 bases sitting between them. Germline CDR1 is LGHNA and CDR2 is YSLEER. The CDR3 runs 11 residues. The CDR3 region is CASRADYGYTF. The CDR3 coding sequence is TGCGCCAGCAGGGCAGACTATGGCTACACCTTC.

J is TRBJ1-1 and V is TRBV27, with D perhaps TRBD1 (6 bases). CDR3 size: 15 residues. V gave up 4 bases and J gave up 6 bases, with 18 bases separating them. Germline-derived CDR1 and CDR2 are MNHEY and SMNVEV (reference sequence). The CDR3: CASSSYASGVPEAFF. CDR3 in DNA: TGTGCCAGCAGTTCCTACGCGTCAGGGGTCCCTGAAGCTTTCTTT.

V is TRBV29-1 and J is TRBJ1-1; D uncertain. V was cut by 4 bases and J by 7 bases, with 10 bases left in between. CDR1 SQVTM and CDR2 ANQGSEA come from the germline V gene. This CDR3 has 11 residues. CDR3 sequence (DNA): TGCAGCGTTGGCAGTACCCTTGAAGCTTTCTTT. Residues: CSVGSTLEAFF.

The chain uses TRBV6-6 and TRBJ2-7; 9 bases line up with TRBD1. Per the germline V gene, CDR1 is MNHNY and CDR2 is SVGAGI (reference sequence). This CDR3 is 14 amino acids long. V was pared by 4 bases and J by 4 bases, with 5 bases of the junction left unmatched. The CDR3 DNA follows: TGTGCCAGCAGTTCCTTGACAGGGGGTTACGAGCAGTACTTC. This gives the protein CASSSLTGGYEQYF.

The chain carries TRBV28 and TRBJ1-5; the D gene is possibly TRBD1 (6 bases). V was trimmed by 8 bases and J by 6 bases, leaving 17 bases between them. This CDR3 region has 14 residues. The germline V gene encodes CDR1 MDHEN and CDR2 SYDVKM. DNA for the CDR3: TGTGCCAGCTGTGACAGGCCCAGGGGTCAGCCCCAGCATTTT. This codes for CASCDRPRGQPQHF.

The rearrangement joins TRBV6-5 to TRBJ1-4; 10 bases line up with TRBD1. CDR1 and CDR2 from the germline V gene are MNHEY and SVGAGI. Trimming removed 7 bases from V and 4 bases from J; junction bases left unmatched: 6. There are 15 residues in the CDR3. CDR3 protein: CASIKGQGRNEKLFF. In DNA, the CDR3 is TGTGCCAGCATTAAGGGACAGGGGCGTAATGAAAAACTGTTTTTT.

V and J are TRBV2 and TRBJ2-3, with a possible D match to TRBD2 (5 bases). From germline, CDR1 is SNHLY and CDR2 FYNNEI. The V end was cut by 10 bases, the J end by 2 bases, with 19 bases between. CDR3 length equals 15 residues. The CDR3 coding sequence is TGTGCCACCGCCGGAGGCGTTTTGGTCACAGATACGCAGTATTTT. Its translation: CATAGGVLVTDTQYF.

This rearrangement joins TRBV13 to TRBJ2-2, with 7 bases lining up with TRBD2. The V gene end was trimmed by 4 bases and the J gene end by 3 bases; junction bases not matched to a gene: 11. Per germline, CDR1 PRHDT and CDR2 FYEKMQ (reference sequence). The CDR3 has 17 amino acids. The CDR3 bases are TGTGCCAGCAGCTCGGATATTACTAGCGCCTACACCGGGGAGCTGTTTTTT. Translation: CASSSDITSAYTGELFF.

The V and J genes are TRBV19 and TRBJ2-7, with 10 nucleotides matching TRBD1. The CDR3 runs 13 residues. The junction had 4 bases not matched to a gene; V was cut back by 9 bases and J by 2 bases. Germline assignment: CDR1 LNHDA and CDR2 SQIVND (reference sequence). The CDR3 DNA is TGTGCCAGCACCGGGACAGGGGCCTACGAGCAGTACTTC. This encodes CASTGTGAYEQYF.

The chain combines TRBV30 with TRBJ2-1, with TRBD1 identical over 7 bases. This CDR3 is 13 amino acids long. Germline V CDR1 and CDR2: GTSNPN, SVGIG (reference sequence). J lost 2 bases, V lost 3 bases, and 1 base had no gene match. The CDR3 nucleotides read TGTGCCTGGAGGGGGACAGCCTACAATGAGCAGTTCTTC. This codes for CAWRGTAYNEQFF.

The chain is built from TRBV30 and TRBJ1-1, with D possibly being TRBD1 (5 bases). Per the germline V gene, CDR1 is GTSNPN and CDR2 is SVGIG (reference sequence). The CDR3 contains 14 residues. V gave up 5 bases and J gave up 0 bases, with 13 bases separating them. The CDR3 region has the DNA TGTGCCTGGGCCGCAGGGAACATGAACACTGAAGCTTTCTTT. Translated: CAWAAGNMNTEAFF.